This paragraph reports one TCR beta chain. Its specificity is unknown. The data derive from a study of T cell responses to AZD1222 COVID-19 vaccine. For the study at large: Analysis merged second doses at about 4 or about 12 weeks. Overall study results and limits: Dominant at 160-218 and 743-854, vaccine-associated CD4 TCRs also spanned spike. A reported finding is that nearly half of spike-specific TCRs target unmutated variant regions.

The protocol was immunoSEQ multiplex PCR, while the TCRdb copy is restricted to in-frame clones and leaves out a portion. Seen here are under 150,000 clones, about 92% observed once, and the top ten hold approximately 5.3%. The CDR3 runs 15 residues. V shed 0 bases and J shed 10 bases, with 13 bases lying between them. CDR1 is MNHEY, CDR2 SVGAGI, per germline. This chain joins TRBV6-5 and TRBJ1-6; D is possibly TRBD1 (5 bases). The receptor comes from an adult in good health. The source was peripheral blood, collected on day 0 of AZD1222 vaccination. The CDR3 bases are TGTGCCAGCAGTTACTCATGGGGCTCGGGGTCACCCCTCCACTTT. Its translation: CASSYSWGSGSPLHF.